The 4 T cell receptor beta chains presented below share a single source sample, sequenced in a study of spatial heterogeneity in lung cancer. MiXCR, run by TCRdb on the 5' RACE reads, gives a single entry per CDR3 protein. This sample has 40,000 to 45,000 distinct CDR3 sequences, with 6.5% to 8.5% found just once. Noted time point: sample taken at primary tumor resection. No cell sorting; template was whole RNA from tumor, lung tissue or PBMC. Sequencing used PBMCs, obtained at surgery. These TCRs come from a female donor with early-stage non-small cell lung cancer.

This clonotype appeared many times. The chain recombines TRBV5-1 with TRBJ2-7, with D unclear. Germline CDR1 reads SGHRS; CDR2 reads YFSETQ. This CDR3 is 15 amino acids long. Trimming stripped 0 bases from V and 2 bases from J, with 12 bases between. The CDR3 coding sequence is TGCGCCAGCAGCTTGGCCAGGCAGGCAACCTACGAGCAGTACTTC. Translated: CASSLARQATYEQYF.

This clonotype was found many times. The V call is TRBV4-3, the J call TRBJ1-1; D might be TRBD1 (5 bases). Looked up from germline, CDR1 is LGHNA and CDR2 is YSLEER. This CDR3 contains 15 residues. V was shortened by 1 base and J by 4 bases, with 13 bases between the two germline ends. Written as DNA, the CDR3 is TGCGCCAGCAGCCAAGGGCGATTCAGGGCCACTGAAGCTTTCTTT. Its translation is CASSQGRFRATEAFF.

This clonotype was observed a handful of times. The chain employs TRBV6-5 and TRBJ1-6; TRBD1 matches at 8 bases. Germline V gives CDR1 MNHEY, CDR2 SVGAGI. The CDR3 sequence is 14 residues long. V shed 5 bases, J shed 8 bases, and the junction held 5 bases outside the gene matches. This chain's CDR3 is CASSNTGGDSPLHF. In DNA, the CDR3 is TGTGCCAGCAGTAATACAGGGGGGGATTCACCCCTCCACTTT.

The sample holds many counts of this clonotype. This chain links TRBV24-1 with TRBJ2-1; D not certain. Germline V gene data show CDR1 as KGHDR and CDR2 as SFDVKD. The V end lost 4 bases, the J end lost 8 bases, and 11 bases lay between the germline ends. This CDR3 has 13 residues. In DNA form, the CDR3 reads TGTGCCACCAGTGACCATGTTAGGGATGAGCAGTTCTTC. The encoded protein is CATSDHVRDEQFF.